This is a list of T cell receptor beta chains from one sample in a study of T cell repertoires in cytomegalovirus infection. TCRdb re-called the reads through MiXCR, storing one row per CDR3 protein. There are under 200,000 distinct CDR3 sequences in the sample; approximately 9.6% occur only once, and about 4.2% lies in the top ten. The source material was PBMCs. These receptors all come from a human donor in good health (CMV status not recorded). Some clones in this sample may be carry-over from other donors' samples. Both conserved end residues are part of each CDR3. D genes are given only for firm matches. Only part of the rows carry a size: once, few, many, or a class if the clone is expanded.

TRBJ2-5 | TRBD2 | . | TRBV20-1 | CSALIAGVFETQYF | TGCAGTGCCCTAATAGCGGGAGTCTTCGAGACCCAGTACTTC
TRBJ1-3 | . | few | TRBV29-1 | CSVGLGQAGNTIYF | TGCAGCGTGGGCCTAGGTCAAGCAGGAAACACCATATATTTT
TRBJ1-6 | . | . | TRBV20-1 | CSARIPGESYNSPLHF | TGCAGTGCTAGAATACCAGGGGAATCCTATAATTCACCCCTCCACTTT
TRBJ1-1 | . | many | TRBV6-2/TRBV6-3 | CASSPGLEAFF | TGTGCCAGCAGTCCGGGACTTGAAGCTTTCTTT
TRBJ2-1 | TRBD2 | many | TRBV12-3/TRBV12-4 | CASSLVGLAGGPHEQFF | TGTGCCAGCAGTTTAGTGGGCCTAGCGGGAGGGCCCCATGAGCAGTTCTTC
TRBJ1-1 | . | many | TRBV7-8 | CASSLTPQGNTEAFF | TGTGCCAGCAGCTTAACCCCCCAGGGAAACACTGAAGCTTTCTTT
TRBJ2-7 | . | . | TRBV28 | CASSLPAGPSSYEQYF | TGTGCCAGCAGTTTACCGGCGGGTCCTAGCTCCTACGAGCAGTACTTC
TRBJ1-5 | . | few | TRBV19 | CASTRGGTPNVPQHF | TGTGCCAGTACCCGGGGCGGGACGCCCAATGTGCCCCAGCATTTT
TRBJ1-2 | . | many | TRBV7-8 | CASSLIINYGYTF | TGTGCCAGCAGCTTAATTATTAACTATGGCTACACCTTC
TRBJ2-7 | . | few | TRBV19 | CASNKGNEQYF | TGTGCCAGTAATAAGGGTAACGAGCAGTACTTC
TRBJ2-7 | TRBD2 | many | TRBV10-3 | CATERGGKDEQYF | TGTGCCACGGAACGGGGGGGGAAAGACGAGCAGTACTTC
TRBJ2-3 | . | many | TRBV19 | CASSRQYTDTQYF | TGTGCCAGTAGTCGACAGTACACAGATACGCAGTATTTT
TRBJ1-5 | . | many | TRBV6-1 | CASSYPGGSDQPQHF | TGTGCCAGCAGTTACCCCGGGGGGTCTGATCAGCCCCAGCATTTT
TRBJ2-1 | TRBD1 | many | TRBV14 | CASSRGPGNEQFF | TGTGCCAGCAGCAGGGGGCCGGGGAATGAGCAGTTCTTC
TRBJ2-3 | TRBD2 | . | TRBV20-1 | CSARPLAGGTDTQYF | TGCAGTGCTAGACCACTAGCGGGAGGGACAGATACGCAGTATTTT
TRBJ1-1 | . | many | TRBV7-2 | CASSLADGAGGDTEAFF | TGTGCCAGCAGCTTAGCCGACGGGGCGGGAGGGGACACTGAAGCTTTCTTT
TRBJ2-7 | TRBD1 | few | TRBV24-1 | CATSESGTVGEQYF | TGTGCCACCAGTGAGTCCGGGACAGTTGGAGAGCAGTACTTC
TRBJ2-2 | . | many | TRBV7-2 | CASSFRVHGELFF | TGTGCCAGCAGCTTCCGCGTGCACGGGGAGCTGTTTTTT
TRBJ2-1 | TRBD1 | few | TRBV6-4 | CASSVTAGQGGNEQFF | TGTGCCAGCAGTGTAACAGCCGGACAGGGGGGCAATGAGCAGTTCTTC
TRBJ1-5 | . | . | TRBV6-6 | CASCRTSNQPQHF | TGTGCCAGCTGCCGAACTAGCAATCAGCCCCAGCATTTT
TRBJ2-7 | TRBD2 | . | TRBV20-1 | CSARGDYSGLYEQYF | TGCAGTGCTAGAGGGGACTATTCCGGCCTCTACGAGCAGTACTTC
TRBJ1-3 | . | . | TRBV28 | CASSLYQASGNTIYF | TGTGCCAGCAGTTTATATCAGGCCTCTGGAAACACCATATATTTT
TRBJ1-1 | . | few | TRBV18 | CASSPPGPAMGAFF | TGTGCCAGCTCACCACCGGGACCCGCTATGGGAGCTTTCTTT
TRBJ2-5 | TRBD1 | many | TRBV10-3 | CAISDGQGQETQYF | TGTGCCATCAGTGATGGACAGGGGCAAGAGACCCAGTACTTC